This paragraph reports one T cell receptor (beta chain). The data originate from a study of T-cell reconstitution after alpha-beta-depleted transplantation in children. The authors prepared the TCRbeta library with unique molecular identifiers. TCRdb passed the PCR reads through MiXCR, listing each CDR3 protein once. The data show roughly 500,000 distinct CDR3 sequences, over 25% seen once. There are 14 residues in the CDR3. Germline-derived CDR1 and CDR2 are SEHNR and FQNEAQ (reference sequence). V shed 2 bases and J 3 bases; nucleotides not matched to a gene: 2. The sequence derives from a human donor who donated a stem cell graft to a child with aplastic anemia. Here the sequenced sample was PBMCs from the stem cell graft donor, taken from the stem cell graft. V and J are TRBV7-9 and TRBJ1-2; 8 bases are a match to TRBD1. CDR3 sequence: CASSLKDRDYGYTF. For the CDR3, the DNA is TGTGCCAGCAGCTTAAAGGACAGGGACTATGGCTACACCTTC.